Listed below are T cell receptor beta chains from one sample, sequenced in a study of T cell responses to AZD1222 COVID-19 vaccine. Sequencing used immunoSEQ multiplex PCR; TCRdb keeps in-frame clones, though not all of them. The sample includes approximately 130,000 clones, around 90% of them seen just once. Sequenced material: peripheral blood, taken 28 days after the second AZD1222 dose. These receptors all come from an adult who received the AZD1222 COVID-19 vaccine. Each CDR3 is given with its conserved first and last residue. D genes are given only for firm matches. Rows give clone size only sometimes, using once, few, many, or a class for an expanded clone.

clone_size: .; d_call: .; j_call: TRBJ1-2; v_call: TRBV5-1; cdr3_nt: TGCGCCAGCAGCTTGGGTCAGTGGGACGGTAATATTGGCTACACCTTC; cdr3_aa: CASSLGQWDGNIGYTF
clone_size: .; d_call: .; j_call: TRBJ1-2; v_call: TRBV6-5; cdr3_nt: TGTGCCAGCAGTTACCTCTCCCAGGGTAACTATGGCTACACCTTC; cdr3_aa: CASSYLSQGNYGYTF
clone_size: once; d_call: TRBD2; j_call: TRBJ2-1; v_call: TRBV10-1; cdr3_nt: TGCGCCAGCAGCGGGGGACTAGCGGGAGTTTATGAGCAGTTCTTC; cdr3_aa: CASSGGLAGVYEQFF
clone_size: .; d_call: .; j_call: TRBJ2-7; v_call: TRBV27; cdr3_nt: TGTGCCACCGACCCCCGGGCATTCTCCCACGAGCAGTACTTC; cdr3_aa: CATDPRAFSHEQYF
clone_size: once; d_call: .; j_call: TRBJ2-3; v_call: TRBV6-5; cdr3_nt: TGTGCCAGCAGTTCGTGGACCGAGCCAGATACGCAGTATTTT; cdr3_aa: CASSSWTEPDTQYF
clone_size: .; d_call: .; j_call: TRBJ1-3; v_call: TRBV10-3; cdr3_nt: TGTGCCATCAGCGGACTGGAAAGCTCTGGAAACACCATATATTTT; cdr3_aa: CAISGLESSGNTIYF
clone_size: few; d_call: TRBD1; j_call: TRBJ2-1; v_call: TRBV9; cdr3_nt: TGTGCCAGCAGCGTAGAGAGATGGGACAGAACCCAGGTGCAGCAGTTCTTC; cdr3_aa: CASSVERWDRTQVQQFF
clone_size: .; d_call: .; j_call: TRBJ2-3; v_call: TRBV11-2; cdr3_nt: TGTGCCAGCAGCTTAGGGCCCCCCGCCGCCCTTAGCACAGATACGCAGTATTTT; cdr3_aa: CASSLGPPAALSTDTQYF
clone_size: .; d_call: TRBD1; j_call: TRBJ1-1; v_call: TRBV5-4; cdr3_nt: TGTGCCAGCAGCCCCAGGTCGGGACAGAGGTTGAACACTGAAGCTTTCTTT; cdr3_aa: CASSPRSGQRLNTEAFF
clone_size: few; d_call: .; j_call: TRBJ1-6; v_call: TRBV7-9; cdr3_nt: TGTGCCAGCAGCTTAGCTCTGGTAGCACCCCTCCACTTT; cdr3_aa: CASSLALVAPLHF
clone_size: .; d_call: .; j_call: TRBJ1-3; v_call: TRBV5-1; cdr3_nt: TGCGCCAGCAGCTTGGAGGGTCCCCTAGACACCATATATTTT; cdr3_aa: CASSLEGPLDTIYF
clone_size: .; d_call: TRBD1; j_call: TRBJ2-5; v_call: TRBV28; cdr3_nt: TGTGCCAGCAGACCACAGGGGGCGCTAGAGACCCAGTACTTC; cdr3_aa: CASRPQGALETQYF
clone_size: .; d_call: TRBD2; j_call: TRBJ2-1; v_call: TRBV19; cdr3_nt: TGTGCCAGTAGTATACCCGCTAGCGGGCCCTCCTACAATGAGCAGTTCTTC; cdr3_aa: CASSIPASGPSYNEQFF